The subject of this entry is one T cell receptor (beta chain). This clone's antigen is unknown. No much larger clone is present one base from it, and per-base qualities are unavailable. The sample originates from a study of blood T cell repertoires in COVID-19 (dated by TCRdb to between 2020 and 2021). About the investigation overall: Samples from collaborators originated in the United States, Italy and Spain and spanned both the acute and convalescent phases of COVID-19. A de-identified subject ID, COVID-19 status, age in years and sex were almost always included in the sample metadata. A freely available public database, intended as a resource for researchers studying the immune response to SARS-CoV-2, is where the repertoires were released. Deeply sampled blood TCRbeta repertoires from subjects exposed to, actively infected with, or recovered from COVID-19 were included in the dataset. The samples were drawn from two sources: the first 160 participants of the ongoing ImmuneRACE study, and 1,000 to 1,500 subjects contributed by 6 global collaborators. HLA class I and class II types, where available, came from metadata supplied by the sample provider rather than from assay-based typing. The prospective study material was composed of cDNA or gDNA derived from T cells, B-cell-depleted T cells, or PBMCs. The paper's findings and limits, for the study overall: Clinical and demographic metadata were provided uncurated, with the amount varying by source and participant.

CDR1 and CDR2 (GTSNPN, SVGIG) derive from the germline V gene (reference sequence). V is trimmed back by 0 bases and J by 7 bases, and the junction contains 5 bases that no gene match accounts for. The CDR3 has 14 amino acids, counting the end cysteine and phenylalanine. The CDR3 DNA has 42 bases and is translated from base 1. The immunoSEQ Assay, a bias-controlled multiplex PCR, was used to amplify TCRbeta CDR3 regions from genomic DNA. Processing in the source paper ran as follows. The number of nucleated cells in each sample was estimated by amplification of reference gene primers within the assay. To quantify the absolute abundance of each unique TCRbeta CDR3 rearrangement, sequence reads were collapsed and filtered. For each sample, productive Simpson clonality was calculated as the square root of Simpson's diversity index over productive rearrangements. The table was pulled from immuneACCESS by TCRdb, which kept in-frame rearrangements only. Such tables lose some clones; where checked, under half of the loss comes from unresolved V genes, and the rest has no known cause. That table furnishes V, J and clone size, whereas the DNA furnished D and trimming. The sample contains around 210,000 clones, 85% of them found a single time. Clones ranked in the top ten supply around 5.5% of the sample.

One collaborating source in Seattle enrolled patients while the patients were actively infected and followed the patients over time throughout the course of disease. Whole blood was collected in K2EDTA tubes by collaborating institutions according to the institutions' own protocols. For TCRbeta analysis, collaborators shipped samples as frozen whole blood, isolated PBMCs, or DNA extracted from either of those sample types. Here the chain combines TRBV30 and TRBJ1-4; the junction holds 7 bases that match TRBD1. The TCR was taken from a middle-aged man with COVID-19, enrolled during active disease. Sequences were obtained from peripheral blood. The DNA sequence is TGTGCCTGGAGTGTACGACAGGGAGGTGAAAAACTGTTTTTT. Translated, it reads CAWSVRQGGEKLFF.